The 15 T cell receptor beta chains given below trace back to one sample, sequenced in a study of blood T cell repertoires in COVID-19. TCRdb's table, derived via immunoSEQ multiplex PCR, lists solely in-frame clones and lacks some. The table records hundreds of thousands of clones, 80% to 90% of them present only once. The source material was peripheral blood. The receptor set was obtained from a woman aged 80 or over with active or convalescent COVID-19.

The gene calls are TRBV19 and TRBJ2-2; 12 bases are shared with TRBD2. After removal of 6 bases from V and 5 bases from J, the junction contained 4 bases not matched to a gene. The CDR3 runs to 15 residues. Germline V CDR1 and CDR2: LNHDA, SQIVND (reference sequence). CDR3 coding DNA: TGTGCCAGTAGCCCCCTAGCGGGGGGGACCGGGGAGCTGTTTTTT. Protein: CASSPLAGGTGELFF.

The CDR3 DNA follows: TGTGCCAGCAGCCCAGTTGAGCACGAGCAGTACTTC. Translating it yields CASSPVEHEQYF. The chain recombines TRBV6-2 or TRBV6-3 with TRBJ2-7; no firm D call. Trimming shortened V by 6 bases and J by 5 bases, and 11 bases separated the two germline ends. CDR3 length: 12 amino acids. Germline loops: CDR1 MNHEY, CDR2 SVGEGT.

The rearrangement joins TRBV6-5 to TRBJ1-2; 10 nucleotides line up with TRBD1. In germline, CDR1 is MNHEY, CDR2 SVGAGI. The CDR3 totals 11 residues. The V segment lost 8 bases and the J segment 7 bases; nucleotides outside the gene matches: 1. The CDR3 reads CASGDRGGYTF. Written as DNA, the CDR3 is TGTGCCAGCGGGGACAGGGGTGGCTACACCTTC.

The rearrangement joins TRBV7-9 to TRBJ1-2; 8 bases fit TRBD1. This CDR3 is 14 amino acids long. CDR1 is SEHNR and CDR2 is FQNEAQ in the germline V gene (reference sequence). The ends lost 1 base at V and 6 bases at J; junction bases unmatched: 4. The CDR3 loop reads CASSLVQGANGYTF. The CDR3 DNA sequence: TGTGCCAGCAGCTTAGTGCAGGGGGCCAATGGCTACACCTTC.

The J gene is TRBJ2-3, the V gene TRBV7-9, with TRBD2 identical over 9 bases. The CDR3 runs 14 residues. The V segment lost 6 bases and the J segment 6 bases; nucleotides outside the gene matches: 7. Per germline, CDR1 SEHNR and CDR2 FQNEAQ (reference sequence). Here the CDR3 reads CASRRGLAWDTQYF. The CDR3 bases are TGTGCCAGCAGACGAGGACTAGCGTGGGATACGCAGTATTTT.

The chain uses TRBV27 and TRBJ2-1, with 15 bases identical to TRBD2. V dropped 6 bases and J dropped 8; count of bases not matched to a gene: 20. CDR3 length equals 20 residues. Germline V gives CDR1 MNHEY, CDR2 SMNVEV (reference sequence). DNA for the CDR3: TGTGCCAGCAGCGACAACGGGAGGGGGACTAGCGGGAGGTGGGTGGATGAGCAGTTCTTC. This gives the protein CASSDNGRGTSGRWVDEQFF.

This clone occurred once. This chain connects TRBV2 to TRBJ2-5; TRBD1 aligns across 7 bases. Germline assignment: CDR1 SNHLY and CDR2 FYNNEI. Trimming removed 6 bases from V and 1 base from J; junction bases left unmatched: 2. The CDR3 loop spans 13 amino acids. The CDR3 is CASRGDSQETQYF. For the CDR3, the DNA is TGTGCCAGCAGAGGGGACAGCCAAGAGACCCAGTACTTC.

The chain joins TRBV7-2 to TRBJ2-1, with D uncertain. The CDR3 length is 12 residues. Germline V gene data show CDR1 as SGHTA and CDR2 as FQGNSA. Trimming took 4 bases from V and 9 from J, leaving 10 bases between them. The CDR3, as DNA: TGTGCCAGCAGCTCATACTCCGGTGAGCAGTTCTTC. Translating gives CASSSYSGEQFF.

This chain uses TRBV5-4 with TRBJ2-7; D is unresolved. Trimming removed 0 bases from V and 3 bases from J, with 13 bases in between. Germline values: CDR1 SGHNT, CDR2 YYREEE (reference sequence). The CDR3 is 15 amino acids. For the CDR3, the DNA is TGTGCCAGCAGCTTGGGGAGTGAGTACGGCTACGAGCAGTACTTC. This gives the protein CASSLGSEYGYEQYF.

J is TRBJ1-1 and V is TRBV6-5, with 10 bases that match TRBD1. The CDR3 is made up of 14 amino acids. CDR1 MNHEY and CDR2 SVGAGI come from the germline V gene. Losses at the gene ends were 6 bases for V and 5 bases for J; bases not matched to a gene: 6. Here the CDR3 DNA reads TGTGCCAGCAGCCCGACAGGGGGCCGGACTGAAGCTTTCTTT. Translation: CASSPTGGRTEAFF.

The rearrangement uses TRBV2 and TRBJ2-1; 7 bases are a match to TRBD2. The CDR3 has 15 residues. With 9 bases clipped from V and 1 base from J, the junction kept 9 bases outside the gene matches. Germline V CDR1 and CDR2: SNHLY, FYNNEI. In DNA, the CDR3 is TGTGCCAGTGGGGGTCTAGCGGCATCCTACAATGAGCAGTTCTTC. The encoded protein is CASGGLAASYNEQFF.

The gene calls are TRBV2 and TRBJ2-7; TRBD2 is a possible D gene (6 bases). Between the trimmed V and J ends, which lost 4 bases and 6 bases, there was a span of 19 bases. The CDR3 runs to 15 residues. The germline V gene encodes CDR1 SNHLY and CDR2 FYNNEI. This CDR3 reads CASSVGGAADVEQYF. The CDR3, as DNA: TGTGCCAGCAGTGTAGGAGGGGCCGCCGATGTCGAGCAGTACTTC.

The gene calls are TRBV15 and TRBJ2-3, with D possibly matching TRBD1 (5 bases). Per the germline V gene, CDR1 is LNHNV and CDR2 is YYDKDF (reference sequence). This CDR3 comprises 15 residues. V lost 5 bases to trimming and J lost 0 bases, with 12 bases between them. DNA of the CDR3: TGTGCCACCAGCCTGCAGGGCACTAGCACAGATACGCAGTATTTT. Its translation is CATSLQGTSTDTQYF. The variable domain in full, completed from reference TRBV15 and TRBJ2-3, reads DAMVIQNPRYQVTQFGKPVTLSCSQTLNHNVMYWYQQKSSQAPKLLFHYYDKDFNNEADTPDNFQSRRPNTSFCFLDIRSPGLGDTAMYLCATSLQGTSTDTQYFGPGTRLTVL.

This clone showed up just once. DNA for the CDR3: TGTGCCAGCAGCCCAGGACAGGGGTTCTACGAGCAGTACTTC. Translated, it gives CASSPGQGFYEQYF. The chain carries TRBV7-9 and TRBJ2-7; 9 nucleotides line up with TRBD1. The J segment lost 3 bases and the V segment lost 5 bases, leaving 5 bases of the junction unmatched. CDR1 and CDR2 from the germline V gene are SEHNR and FQNEAQ (reference sequence). This CDR3 is 14 amino acids long.

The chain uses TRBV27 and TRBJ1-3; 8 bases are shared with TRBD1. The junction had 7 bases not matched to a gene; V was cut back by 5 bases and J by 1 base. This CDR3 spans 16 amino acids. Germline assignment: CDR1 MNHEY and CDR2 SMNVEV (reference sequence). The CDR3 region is CASSRTGRQSGNTIYF. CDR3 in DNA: TGTGCCAGCAGTCGGACAGGGCGACAGTCTGGAAACACCATATATTTT.